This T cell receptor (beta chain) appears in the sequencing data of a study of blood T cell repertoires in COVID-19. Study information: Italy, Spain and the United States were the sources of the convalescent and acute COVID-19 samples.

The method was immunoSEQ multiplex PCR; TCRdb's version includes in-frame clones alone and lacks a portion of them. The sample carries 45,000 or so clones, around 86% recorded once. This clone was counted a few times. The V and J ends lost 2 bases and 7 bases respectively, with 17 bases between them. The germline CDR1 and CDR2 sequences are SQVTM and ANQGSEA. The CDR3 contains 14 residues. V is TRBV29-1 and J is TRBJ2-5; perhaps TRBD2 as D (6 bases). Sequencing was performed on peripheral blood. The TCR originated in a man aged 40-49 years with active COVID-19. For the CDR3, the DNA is TGCAGCGTTGAACACGGGAGAGTTGTTGGGACCCAGTACTTC. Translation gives CSVEHGRVVGTQYF.